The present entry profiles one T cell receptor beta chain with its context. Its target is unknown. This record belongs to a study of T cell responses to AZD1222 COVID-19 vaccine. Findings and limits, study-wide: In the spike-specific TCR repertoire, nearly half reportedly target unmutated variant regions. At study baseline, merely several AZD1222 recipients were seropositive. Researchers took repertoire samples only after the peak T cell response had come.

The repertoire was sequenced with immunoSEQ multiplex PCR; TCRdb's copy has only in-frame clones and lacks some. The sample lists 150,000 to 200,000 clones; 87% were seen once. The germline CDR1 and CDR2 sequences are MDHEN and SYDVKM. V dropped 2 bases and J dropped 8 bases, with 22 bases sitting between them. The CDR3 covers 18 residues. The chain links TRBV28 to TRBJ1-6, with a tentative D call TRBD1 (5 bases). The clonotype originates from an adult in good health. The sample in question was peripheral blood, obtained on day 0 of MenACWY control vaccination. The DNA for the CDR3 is TGTGCCAGCAGTTTACCAAGGTCCTTCGCGGGGCCCGATTCACCCCTCCACTTT. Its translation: CASSLPRSFAGPDSPLHF.